This is a list of T cell receptor beta chains from one sample in a study of post-analysis software for immune sequencing data. Using its own MiXCR run on the PCR reads, TCRdb lists one record per CDR3 protein. The top ten hold approximately 1.7% of the sample, which has roughly 620,000 distinct CDR3 sequences, 44% seen once. Sample: blood. The receptor source for this set is a girl between 10 and 17 years old with multiple sclerosis. Each CDR3 is given with its conserved first and last residue. Each record gives: D gene, clone size, V gene, J gene, CDR3 DNA, CDR3 protein. D genes are given only for firm matches. The size entry is marked missing in some rows and otherwise reads once, few, many or a size class.

D: .
size: .
V: TRBV3-1
J: TRBJ2-1
DNA: TGTGCCAGCAGCCAAGATTCGGGACATACCCTTGAGCAGTTCTTC
CDR3: CASSQDSGHTLEQFF

D: .
size: .
V: TRBV20-1
J: TRBJ2-7
DNA: TGCAGTGCTGGAATGACTAGTTCCTACGAGCAGTACTTC
CDR3: CSAGMTSSYEQYF

D: TRBD1
size: few
V: TRBV9
J: TRBJ2-7
DNA: TGTGCCAGCAGCCCTCGGGACAGAATCTACTCCTACGAGCAGTACTTC
CDR3: CASSPRDRIYSYEQYF

D: .
size: few
V: TRBV7-4
J: TRBJ1-2
DNA: TGTGCCAGACTAAAGGGTTTCACGGGAGGCTACACCTTC
CDR3: CARLKGFTGGYTF

D: .
size: few
V: TRBV7-3
J: TRBJ1-2
DNA: TGTGCCAGCAGCCCGACCGGGGGGGTGGATGGCTACACCTTC
CDR3: CASSPTGGVDGYTF

D: TRBD2
size: .
V: TRBV2
J: TRBJ2-3
DNA: TGTGCCAGCAGTCGACTAGCATGGTCAGATACGCAGTATTTT
CDR3: CASSRLAWSDTQYF

D: .
size: .
V: TRBV20-1
J: TRBJ2-5
DNA: TGCAGTGCTTCGCGGAGGGGGACCCAGTACTTC
CDR3: CSASRRGTQYF

D: .
size: .
V: TRBV6-5
J: TRBJ2-1
DNA: TGTGCCAGCAGTTACTCGGGTCAGGGGGGAGAGACCCAGTTCTTC
CDR3: CASSYSGQGGETQFF

D: TRBD2
size: .
V: TRBV7-6
J: TRBJ2-3
DNA: TGTGCCAGCAGCTTAGTGGGAGGGGAGGCAGATACGCAGTATTTT
CDR3: CASSLVGGEADTQYF

D: .
size: few
V: TRBV10-3
J: TRBJ2-1
DNA: TGTGCCATCAGCGGCGAGCTCTCCTACAATGAGCAGTTCTTC
CDR3: CAISGELSYNEQFF

D: .
size: few
V: TRBV10-3
J: TRBJ1-2
DNA: TGTGCCATCAGCGCAGACAGTCCCTATGGCTACACCTTC
CDR3: CAISADSPYGYTF

D: TRBD1
size: .
V: TRBV18
J: TRBJ2-5
DNA: TGTGCCAGCTCACTTACCACAGGGGAAGCGGAGACCCAGTACTTC
CDR3: CASSLTTGEAETQYF

D: .
size: .
V: TRBV4-2
J: TRBJ1-5
DNA: TGTGCCAGCAGCCAAGAGGGCAGGGAGCCCCAGCATTTT
CDR3: CASSQEGREPQHF

D: TRBD1
size: .
V: TRBV20-1
J: TRBJ2-1
DNA: TGCAGTGCTCCTAGACAGGGGATTGAGCAGTTCTTC
CDR3: CSAPRQGIEQFF

D: .
size: .
V: TRBV6-1
J: TRBJ1-2
DNA: TGTGCCAGCAGCCAGAAGGGGACGGACGCCTTTAGATCGTATGGCTACACCTTC
CDR3: CASSQKGTDAFRSYGYTF

D: .
size: .
V: TRBV29-1
J: TRBJ2-3
DNA: TGCAGCGTTGAAGATGCTTGGACTCCGCAGTATTTT
CDR3: CSVEDAWTPQYF

D: .
size: .
V: TRBV29-1
J: TRBJ2-1
DNA: TGCAGCGTTAGGTATGGCAGGGAGCAGTTCTTC
CDR3: CSVRYGREQFF

D: .
size: .
V: TRBV5-1
J: TRBJ1-6
DNA: TGCGCCAGCAGCTTCCAGGGGTCTAATTCACCCCTCCACTTT
CDR3: CASSFQGSNSPLHF

D: .
size: few
V: TRBV7-3
J: TRBJ2-2
DNA: TGTGCCAGCAGCTTAGGGTTCCGGGGGCGCGTCACCGGGGAGCTGTTTTTT
CDR3: CASSLGFRGRVTGELFF

D: .
size: .
V: TRBV20-1
J: TRBJ2-3
DNA: TGCAGTGCTAGAAACACAGATACGCAGTATTTT
CDR3: CSARNTDTQYF

D: TRBD2
size: .
V: TRBV7-2
J: TRBJ2-3
DNA: TGTGCCAGCAGCCCTACCGGGACTATCGATACAGATACGCAGTATTTT
CDR3: CASSPTGTIDTDTQYF

D: .
size: .
V: TRBV6-5
J: TRBJ1-1
DNA: TGTGCCAGCACCGAGGGACCGCGAAGAGGAGAAGCTTTCTTT
CDR3: CASTEGPRRGEAFF

D: TRBD1
size: few
V: TRBV20-1
J: TRBJ2-3
DNA: TGCAGTGTCGAAGACCGGGACAGGGCATCAGATACGCAGTATTTT
CDR3: CSVEDRDRASDTQYF

D: TRBD2
size: few
V: TRBV4-1
J: TRBJ2-7
DNA: TGCGCCAGCAGCCAAGGCGCCGGGGGAGGGGACGAGCAGTACTTC
CDR3: CASSQGAGGGDEQYF

D: .
size: once
V: TRBV5-1
J: TRBJ2-5
DNA: TGCGCCAGCAGCCCCGGCTCTCGGCAGTACTTC
CDR3: CASSPGSRQYF

D: TRBD1
size: few
V: TRBV29-1
J: TRBJ1-2
DNA: TGCAGCGCCTGGACAGGGGCGAACTATGGCTACACCTTC
CDR3: CSAWTGANYGYTF

D: TRBD2
size: few
V: TRBV7-6
J: TRBJ2-3
DNA: TGTGCCAGCAGCTTAGGTAGCGGGAGTTTCACAGATACGCAGTATTTT
CDR3: CASSLGSGSFTDTQYF

D: .
size: .
V: TRBV6-1
J: TRBJ1-1
DNA: TGTGCCAGCAGACCCACACTGAGCACTGAAGCTTTCTTT
CDR3: CASRPTLSTEAFF

D: TRBD2
size: .
V: TRBV20-1
J: TRBJ2-1
DNA: TGCAGTGCTAGAGATAGTGGCGGGGGCAATGAGCAGTTCTTC
CDR3: CSARDSGGGNEQFF

D: TRBD2
size: .
V: TRBV5-1
J: TRBJ2-3
DNA: TGCGCCAGCAGCCCCCTGACTAGCGGGACCAAAGATACGCAGTATTTT
CDR3: CASSPLTSGTKDTQYF

D: .
size: .
V: TRBV6-6
J: TRBJ1-2
DNA: TGTGCCAGCAGCTCTAGGGAGACGGGGTTAATAGGCTACACCTTC
CDR3: CASSSRETGLIGYTF

D: TRBD2
size: few
V: TRBV24-1
J: TRBJ2-3
DNA: TGTGCCACCAGCGGGACTAGCGGGATGGGAACAGATACGCAGTATTTT
CDR3: CATSGTSGMGTDTQYF

D: TRBD1
size: .
V: TRBV20-1
J: TRBJ1-2
DNA: TGCAGTGCTAGGGGGGACAGGGACTATGGCTACACCTTC
CDR3: CSARGDRDYGYTF

D: .
size: few
V: TRBV7-9
J: TRBJ2-5
DNA: TGTGCCAGCAGCTTAACAGACCAAGAGACCCAGTACTTC
CDR3: CASSLTDQETQYF

D: .
size: many
V: TRBV3-1
J: TRBJ2-7
DNA: TGTGCCAGCAGCCGAGGGGGGGGTGGAACTCCGGACGAGCAGTACTTC
CDR3: CASSRGGGGTPDEQYF

D: .
size: .
V: TRBV10-3
J: TRBJ2-3
DNA: TGTGCCATCAGTGAGTCGCGAGCTGAGGGGAATACGCAGTATTTT
CDR3: CAISESRAEGNTQYF

D: TRBD2
size: few
V: TRBV6-6
J: TRBJ2-1
DNA: TGTGCCACCTCGAGTGCTAGCGGGAGAGCGGTTGAGCAGTTCTTC
CDR3: CATSSASGRAVEQFF

D: .
size: few
V: TRBV7-2
J: TRBJ2-7
DNA: TGTGCCAGCAGCGGCGGACTGCGCTCCTACGAGCAGTACTTC
CDR3: CASSGGLRSYEQYF

D: .
size: .
V: TRBV13
J: TRBJ2-7
DNA: TGTGCCAGCAAAGTAAGAGGGCCGAGGTACGAGCAGTACTTC
CDR3: CASKVRGPRYEQYF

D: .
size: few
V: TRBV3-1
J: TRBJ2-1
DNA: TGTGCCAGCAGCGAGAGGGTGCATGAGCAGTTCTTC
CDR3: CASSERVHEQFF

D: TRBD2
size: .
V: TRBV10-2
J: TRBJ2-7
DNA: TGCGCCAGCAGAGACGAGACTAGCGGGAACTACGAGCAGTACTTC
CDR3: CASRDETSGNYEQYF

D: .
size: .
V: TRBV24-1
J: TRBJ2-7
DNA: TGTGCCACCAGTGATTCCGTCTACAACGAGCAGTACTTC
CDR3: CATSDSVYNEQYF

D: .
size: few
V: TRBV9
J: TRBJ2-3
DNA: TGTGCCAGCAGCGTGGAAATACGGACGAGGACAGATACGCAGTATTTT
CDR3: CASSVEIRTRTDTQYF

D: .
size: .
V: TRBV6-1
J: TRBJ1-5
DNA: TGTGCCAGCAGTGAAGACAAGGGGAGCAATCAGCCCCAGCATTTT
CDR3: CASSEDKGSNQPQHF

D: TRBD1
size: .
V: TRBV6-5
J: TRBJ2-1
DNA: TGTGCCAGCAGTCCCCAGGACAGGGGGCACAATGAGCAGTTCTTC
CDR3: CASSPQDRGHNEQFF

D: TRBD1
size: few
V: TRBV5-1
J: TRBJ1-2
DNA: TGCGCCAGCAGCCCTACCGGACAGGGGGGCTACACCTTC
CDR3: CASSPTGQGGYTF

D: TRBD2
size: many
V: TRBV6-5
J: TRBJ2-3
DNA: TGTGCCAGCTCCCGGGCTAGCGGGTCCACGGGAGATACGCAGTATTTT
CDR3: CASSRASGSTGDTQYF

D: TRBD1
size: few
V: TRBV6-6
J: TRBJ2-5
DNA: TGTGCCAGCAGCCAGGGGGCCGAGAGGGAGACCCAGTACTTC
CDR3: CASSQGAERETQYF

D: TRBD2
size: .
V: TRBV11-3
J: TRBJ2-1
DNA: TGTGCCAGCAGCCTTCTGCGGGAGGGTAACAATGAGCAGTTCTTC
CDR3: CASSLLREGNNEQFF